This T cell receptor (beta chain) was sequenced for a study of vaccination and CD4 T cells after COVID-19. The length of the CDR3 is 12 residues. The V gene lost 2 bases and the J gene lost 3 bases, with 5 bases spanning the gap. CDR1 is MNHEY, CDR2 SVGAGI, per germline. Described time point: late sampling 161 to 241 days after vaccination in three convalescent patients. Treatment noted: roughly ten-day PBMC culture with coronavirus spike peptide pools or control peptides (ViraFEST assay). CD4+ T cells that had been cultured provided DNA sequenced with the Oncomine TCR Beta short-read assay. TCRdb used MiXCR to reprocess the PCR reads, holding one entry per CDR3 protein. The data show 15,000 or so distinct CDR3 sequences, approximately 50% seen once. About this clonotype: Its matching antigen is unknown.

The chain has TRBV6-5 and TRBJ2-7; the D is unclear. The material was CD4+ T cells from blood, cultured in vitro, obtained about 7 months after SARS-CoV-2 vaccination. The sequence derives from a human donor who had recovered from COVID-19. The CDR3: CASSYGFYEQYF. DNA for the CDR3: TGTGCCAGCAGTTACGGTTTCTACGAGCAGTACTTC.